This TCR beta chain comes out of a study of CD8 T cells in ankylosing spondylitis. Broader study findings: A motif of 7 or 8 highly homologous TCR beta variants was seen as apparently characteristic of ankylosing spondylitis blood.

Libraries for TCR beta were made by quantitative 5'-RACE with molecular barcodes. MiXCR, run by TCRdb on the 5' RACE reads, gives a single entry per CDR3 protein. The sample lists about 420,000 distinct CDR3 sequences, under 25% seen once, with approximately 16% in the top ten. V was shortened by 4 bases and J by 1 base, with 11 bases between the two germline ends. CDR1 is SQVTM and CDR2 is ANQGSEA in the germline V gene. The CDR3 totals 13 residues. This clonotype was seen a few times. Antigen unknown. The chain links TRBV29-1 to TRBJ2-7; tentatively, D is TRBD2 (5 bases). This clonotype originated in a male donor with ankylosing spondylitis. Sequencing input: blood, either unsorted or a sorted T cell fraction (not recorded which). CDR3 DNA: TGCAGCGTTGTAGGGCGGGCGTCCTACGAGCAGTACTTC. It translates to CSVVGRASYEQYF.